The 30 T cell receptor beta chains below were found in one sample sequenced in a study of Ad26.COV2.S vaccination and SARS-CoV-2 variants (TCRdb year 2021). The library came from the immunoSEQ multiplex PCR assay. TCRdb limited this immuneACCESS table to in-frame rearrangements with V and J called. A share of clones is missing; checked studies link under half to unresolved V genes, and the rest is unexplained. Within this sample are about 390,000 clones, with 80% to 90% of them counted one time only. Under 4% of the sample rests with the top ten. Read against the paper, the sample's treatment or condition label means: roughly 20 received Ad26.COV2.S at low or high dose, single or two shots; about 5 received placebo; per-sample allocation not given. Repertoires of vaccine and placebo recipients were sequenced from samples taken on day 63 after the first injection. The input for sequencing was peripheral blood, taken in a trial of Ad26.COV2.S vaccine versus placebo. These TCRs come from a person aged 18-60 years who received the Ad26.COV2.S COVID-19 vaccine or a placebo.

The chain couples TRBV12-3 or TRBV12-4 to TRBJ1-1; D unclear. CDR3 length: 13 amino acids. V was pared by 6 bases and J by 1 base, with 9 bases between. The CDR3 spells CASRRTQNTEAFF. Written as DNA, the CDR3 is TGTGCCAGCAGAAGGACCCAGAACACTGAAGCTTTCTTT.

The chain combines TRBV4-2 with TRBJ1-5; TRBD1 might be the D (5 bases). The V gene's germline CDR1 is LGHNA and CDR2 YNFKEQ. The CDR3 totals 15 residues. V was pared by 0 bases and J by 5 bases, with 11 bases between. CDR3 coding DNA: TGTGCCAGCAGCCAAGATTCCAAGGGGTATCAGCCCCAGCATTTT. Translating it yields CASSQDSKGYQPQHF.

J is TRBJ2-7 and V is TRBV5-6; D is undetermined. The CDR3 length is 14 residues. Between the trimmed V and J ends, which lost 4 bases and 6 bases, there was a span of 17 bases. The germline CDR1 and CDR2 sequences are SGHDT and YYEEEE. The DNA for the CDR3 is TGTGCCAGCAGCCGCAACCGCGCCCGTTTCGAGCAGTACTTC. It specifies CASSRNRARFEQYF.

The chain carries TRBV27 and TRBJ1-1, with a weak D call TRBD1 (6 bases). This CDR3 is built from 17 residues. Per the germline V gene, CDR1 is MNHEY and CDR2 is SMNVEV (reference sequence). Trimming pared 2 bases from V and 1 base from J, leaving 17 bases between. CDR3 sequence reads: CASSLMAGDPWNTEAFF. The CDR3 coding sequence is TGTGCCAGCAGTTTAATGGCAGGGGACCCATGGAACACTGAAGCTTTCTTT.

Only one count was recorded for this clone. This chain links TRBV5-4 with TRBJ1-1; maybe TRBD1 (6 bases). Germline V lookup: CDR1 SGHNT, CDR2 YYREEE (reference sequence). Trimming removed 1 base at V and 5 bases at J, with 12 bases between. The CDR3 sequence is 14 residues long. CDR3 region: CASSLTGTRTEAFF. DNA for the CDR3: TGTGCCAGCAGCTTGACAGGGACTAGGACTGAAGCTTTCTTT.

The V and J genes are TRBV5-5 and TRBJ1-3; TRBD1 might be the D (6 bases). Germline V gives CDR1 SGHKS, CDR2 YYEKEE (reference sequence). The CDR3 consists of 17 residues. The V gene lost 6 bases and the J gene lost 4 bases, with 23 bases spanning the gap. The CDR3 protein is CASKPRVGGDSGNTIYF. The CDR3 coding sequence is TGTGCCAGCAAGCCCCGGGTAGGGGGAGATTCAGGAAACACCATATATTTT.

CDR3 amino acids: CASSDFKGSGNTIYF. The CDR3, as DNA: TGTGCCAGCAGTGATTTCAAGGGGTCTGGAAACACCATATATTTT. The V call is TRBV2, the J call TRBJ1-3; perhaps TRBD1 as D (5 bases). Trimming left V 3 bases short and J 1 base short, with 10 bases between. This CDR3 region has 15 residues. In germline, CDR1 is SNHLY, CDR2 FYNNEI.

The chain is built from TRBV19 and TRBJ2-5; a possible D gene is TRBD2 (7 bases). Germline V CDR1 and CDR2: LNHDA, SQIVND (reference sequence). Trimming stripped 5 bases from V and 7 bases from J, with 14 bases between. CDR3 length: 13 residues. The CDR3 sequence is CASSEQAGATQYF. In DNA, the CDR3 is TGTGCCAGTAGTGAGCAGGCGGGGGCGACCCAGTACTTC.

This sequence joins TRBV7-6 and TRBJ2-7; TRBD2 aligns across 8 bases. The germline V gene has CDR1 SGHVS and CDR2 FNYEAQ. Unmatched junction bases numbered 8, after V lost 0 bases and J lost 4 bases. The CDR3 is 16 amino acids. CDR3 nucleotide sequence: TGTGCCAGCAGCTTAGCGCCGGCGGGGGGCCTATACGAGCAGTACTTC. Translation gives CASSLAPAGGLYEQYF.

The chain employs TRBV27 and TRBJ1-2, with D maybe TRBD1 (5 bases). Trimming cost V 5 bases and J 4 bases, with 17 bases left between them. The V gene's germline CDR1 is MNHEY and CDR2 SMNVEV (reference sequence). CDR3 length: 15 amino acids. The CDR3 is CASSNPGTAPYGYTF. In DNA form, the CDR3 reads TGTGCCAGCAGTAACCCCGGGACGGCGCCCTATGGCTACACCTTC.

V and J are TRBV27 and TRBJ2-1; 10 positions match TRBD1. V trimming: 3 bases; J trimming: 6 bases; junction bases outside the gene matches: 8. This CDR3 has 16 residues. Germline CDR1 reads MNHEY; CDR2 reads SMNVEV (reference sequence). CDR3 in amino acids: CASSLAGQGPANEQFF. The CDR3 region has the DNA TGTGCCAGCAGTTTGGCGGGACAGGGGCCCGCCAATGAGCAGTTCTTC.

For this clone: Germline is not matched at one junction end, which may reflect a read error. The chain combines TRBV14 with TRBJ1-5, with D hard to call. The CDR3 totals 12 residues. Germline V gene lookup returns CDR1 SGHDN and CDR2 FVKESK. CDR3 nucleotide sequence: TGTGCCAGCAGCCAAGGGCCCCCAGGAAAGGATTTT. Protein sequence: CASSQGPPGKDF.

This clone was picked up one time. The chain uses TRBV4-3 and TRBJ2-3; D uncertain. Trimming took off 1 base at V and 1 base at J, with 9 bases between the two ends. This CDR3 region has 15 residues. CDR1 is LGHNA and CDR2 is YSLEER in the germline V gene. In nucleotides, the CDR3 is TGCGCCAGCAGCCAAGGGGCAGATCGCACAGATACGCAGTATTTT. This translates into CASSQGADRTDTQYF.

The chain uses TRBV19 and TRBJ1-3; 8 nucleotides line up with TRBD1. Per the germline V gene, CDR1 is LNHDA and CDR2 is SQIVND (reference sequence). CDR3 length: 16 residues. Losses at the gene ends were 8 bases for V and 3 bases for J; bases not matched to a gene: 12. CDR3 residues: CASGHPGQEFGNTIYF. DNA for the CDR3: TGTGCCAGTGGGCATCCGGGACAGGAGTTTGGAAACACCATATATTTT. The variable domain in full, completed from reference TRBV19 and TRBJ1-3, reads DGGITQSPKYLFRKEGQNVTLSCEQNLNHDAMYWYRQDPGQGLRLIYYSQIVNDFQKGDIAEGYSVSREKKESFPLTVTSAQKNPTAFYLCASGHPGQEFGNTIYFGEGSWLTVV.

This sequence joins TRBV2 and TRBJ1-3; TRBD1 agrees at 7 bases. The CDR3 length is 13 residues. Germline CDR1 SNHLY, CDR2 FYNNEI. V was clipped by 6 bases and J by 1 base; unmatched bases: 0. CDR3 nucleotides: TGTGCCAGCAGGACAGGGTCTGGAAACACCATATATTTT. Translation: CASRTGSGNTIYF.

The J gene is TRBJ2-1, the V gene TRBV5-1; D remains unclear. The V gene lost 3 bases and the J gene lost 8 bases, with 15 bases spanning the gap. This CDR3 is built from 14 residues. CDR1 is SGHRS, CDR2 YFSETQ, per germline. CDR3 sequence: CASSSHLATDEQFF. For the CDR3, the DNA is TGCGCCAGCAGCTCCCACCTCGCTACGGATGAGCAGTTCTTC.

The gene calls are TRBV9 and TRBJ2-1; D call uncertain. V dropped 0 bases and J dropped 7 bases, with 5 bases sitting between them. Per the germline V gene, CDR1 is SGDLS and CDR2 is YYNGEE. There are 12 residues in the CDR3. The CDR3 nucleotides read TGTGCCAGCAGCGTAGGGTTAAATGAGCAGTTCTTC. Translation: CASSVGLNEQFF.

This clone was counted a few times. The rearrangement uses TRBV4-1 and TRBJ1-5; a possible D gene is TRBD1 (5 bases). V gave up 0 bases and J gave up 9 bases, with 21 bases separating them. This CDR3 is built from 17 residues. Germline lookup yields CDR1 MGHRA and CDR2 YSYEKL. The CDR3 reads CASSQDSDRIPPRPQHF. CDR3 nucleotides: TGCGCCAGCAGCCAAGATAGCGACAGAATCCCCCCCAGGCCCCAGCATTTT.

The chain recombines TRBV4-3 with TRBJ2-3, with 8 bases matching TRBD2. The CDR3 contains 15 residues. Germline V gene lookup returns CDR1 LGHNA and CDR2 YSLEER. The V segment lost 3 bases and the J segment 2 bases; nucleotides outside the gene matches: 4. CDR3 nucleotide sequence: TGCGCCAGCAGCCAGTTAGCGGGGTTCACAGATACGCAGTATTTT. It codes for CASSQLAGFTDTQYF.

This clone has only one observation. The rearrangement joins TRBV7-9 to TRBJ1-6, with D possibly matching TRBD1 (5 bases). This CDR3 comprises 12 residues. V lost 8 bases and J lost 8, with 10 bases in between. CDR1 is SEHNR and CDR2 is FQNEAQ in the germline V gene (reference sequence). The CDR3 coding sequence is TGTGCCAGCGTAGGGGAGTATTCACCCCTCCACTTT. This translates into CASVGEYSPLHF.

This CDR3 is CASSLGRQGARGYTF. The CDR3 DNA follows: TGTGCCAGCAGCCTGGGCCGACAGGGGGCAAGGGGCTACACCTTC. The chain has TRBV7-2 and TRBJ1-2; 10 nucleotides align to TRBD1. The CDR3 covers 15 residues. With V trimmed by 5 bases and J by 8 bases, 11 bases remained unmatched. Germline CDR1 SGHTA, CDR2 FQGNSA.

The chain combines TRBV30 with TRBJ1-2; a weak D match, TRBD1 (5 bases). Germline-derived CDR1 and CDR2 are GTSNPN and SVGIG (reference sequence). Trimming removed 2 bases from V and 8 bases from J, with 9 bases in between. The CDR3 extends over 11 amino acids. CDR3 residues: CAWSIGTGYTF. For the CDR3, the DNA is TGTGCCTGGAGTATTGGGACGGGCTACACCTTC.

As to this clone: This sample also contains other DNA sequences that code for the same CDR3. V gene TRBV3-1 (or the pseudogene TRBV3-2) combines with J gene TRBJ2-2; D not certain. The germline gives CDR1 LGHDT, CDR2 YNNKEL (reference sequence). Trimming removed 1 base at V and 4 bases at J, with 4 bases between. This CDR3 spans 13 amino acids. The CDR3 loop reads CASSQGGTGELFF. DNA of the CDR3: TGTGCCAGCAGCCAAGGAGGCACCGGGGAGCTGTTTTTT.

This clone has a single count. The chain employs TRBV5-4 and TRBJ1-1; D possibly corresponds to TRBD1 (5 bases). Looked up from germline, CDR1 is SGHNT and CDR2 is YYREEE (reference sequence). The CDR3 covers 13 residues. V lost 6 bases to trimming and J lost 6 bases, with 15 bases between them. This CDR3 is CASKRGGGSEAFF. The CDR3 coding sequence is TGTGCCAGCAAAAGGGGTGGGGGTTCTGAAGCTTTCTTT.

J is TRBJ1-4 and V is TRBV4-3; 8 bases are shared with TRBD1. V trimming: 4 bases; J trimming: 7 bases; junction bases outside the gene matches: 11. The CDR3 length is 16 residues. In germline, CDR1 is LGHNA, CDR2 YSLEER. The CDR3 loop reads CASSPGDRGRFEKLFF. Written as DNA, the CDR3 is TGCGCCAGCAGCCCTGGAGACAGGGGCCGGTTTGAAAAACTGTTTTTT.

The J gene is TRBJ2-6, the V gene TRBV7-2; 7 nucleotides align to TRBD1. This CDR3 is 18 amino acids long. Germline trimming cut 1 base from V and 0 bases from J; bases unmatched to any gene: 6. Germline values: CDR1 SGHTA, CDR2 FQGNSA. The CDR3 loop is CASSLVPGGSSGANVLTF. The CDR3 DNA is TGTGCCAGCAGCTTAGTACCAGGGGGAAGCTCTGGGGCCAACGTCCTGACTTTC.

The chain couples TRBV6-6 to TRBJ2-1; TRBD1 matches 9 bases. CDR1 and CDR2 (germline): MNHNY, SVGAGI (reference sequence). The CDR3 contains 16 residues. The ends lost 5 bases at V and 7 bases at J; junction bases unmatched: 12. The CDR3 sequence: CASSRFRDRDHNEQFF. DNA of the CDR3: TGTGCCAGCAGTAGATTTCGGGACAGGGACCATAATGAGCAGTTCTTC.

The V and J genes are TRBV6-5 and TRBJ1-6; D is possibly TRBD1 (6 bases). The CDR3 is made up of 12 amino acids. Germline V gene data show CDR1 as MNHEY and CDR2 as SVGAGI. V lost 6 bases and J 9 bases, leaving 9 bases between the germline ends. CDR3: CASRPQGSPLHF. CDR3 DNA sequence: TGTGCCAGCAGACCACAGGGTTCACCCCTCCACTTT.

Here the CDR3 reads CASSVRGQGIEKLFF. The CDR3 nucleotides are TGTGCCAGCAGTGTCAGGGGACAGGGAATCGAAAAACTGTTTTTT. The chain links TRBV5-5 to TRBJ1-4; 9 nucleotides align to TRBD1. Germline-derived CDR1 and CDR2 are SGHKS and YYEKEE (reference sequence). Unmatched junction bases numbered 10, after V lost 5 bases and J lost 8 bases. CDR3 length equals 15 residues.

In DNA, the CDR3 is TGCGCCAGCAGCCAACGGGACGCCCGCCTAGCCAAAAACATTCAGTACTTC. Encoded protein: CASSQRDARLAKNIQYF. V usage is TRBV4-1 and J usage is TRBJ2-4; the D call may be TRBD1 or TRBD2 (5 bases each). The germline V gene encodes CDR1 MGHRA and CDR2 YSYEKL. The CDR3 consists of 17 residues. The V end lost 2 bases, the J end lost 0 bases, and 14 bases lay between the germline ends.